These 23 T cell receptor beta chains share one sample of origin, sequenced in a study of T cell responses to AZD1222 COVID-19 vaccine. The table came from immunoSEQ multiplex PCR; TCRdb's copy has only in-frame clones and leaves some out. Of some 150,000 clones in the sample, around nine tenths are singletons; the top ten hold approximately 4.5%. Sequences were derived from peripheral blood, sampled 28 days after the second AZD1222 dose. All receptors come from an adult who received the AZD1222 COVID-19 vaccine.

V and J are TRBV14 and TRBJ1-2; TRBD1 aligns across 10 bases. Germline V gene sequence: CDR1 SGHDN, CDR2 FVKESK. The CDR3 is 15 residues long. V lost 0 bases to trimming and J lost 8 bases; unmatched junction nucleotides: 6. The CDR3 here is CASSQDIGDRGGYTF. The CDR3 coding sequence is TGTGCCAGCAGCCAAGATATCGGGGACAGGGGCGGCTACACCTTC.

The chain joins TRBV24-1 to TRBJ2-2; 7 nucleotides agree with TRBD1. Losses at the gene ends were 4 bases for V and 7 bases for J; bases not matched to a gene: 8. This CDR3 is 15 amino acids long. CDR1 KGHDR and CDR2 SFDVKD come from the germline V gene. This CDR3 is CATSDKQGFGGELFF. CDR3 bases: TGTGCCACCAGTGACAAACAGGGGTTTGGCGGGGAGCTGTTTTTT.

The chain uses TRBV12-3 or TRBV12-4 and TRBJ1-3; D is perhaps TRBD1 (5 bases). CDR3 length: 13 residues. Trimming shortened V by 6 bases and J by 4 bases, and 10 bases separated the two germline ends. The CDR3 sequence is CASSINRGNTIYF. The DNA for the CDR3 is TGTGCCAGCAGCATTAACAGGGGAAACACCATATATTTT.

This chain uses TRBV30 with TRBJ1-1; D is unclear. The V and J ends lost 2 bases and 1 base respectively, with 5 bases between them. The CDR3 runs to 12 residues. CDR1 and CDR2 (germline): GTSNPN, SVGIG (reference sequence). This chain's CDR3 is CAWSPRNTEAFF. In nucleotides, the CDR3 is TGTGCCTGGAGTCCGAGGAACACTGAAGCTTTCTTT.

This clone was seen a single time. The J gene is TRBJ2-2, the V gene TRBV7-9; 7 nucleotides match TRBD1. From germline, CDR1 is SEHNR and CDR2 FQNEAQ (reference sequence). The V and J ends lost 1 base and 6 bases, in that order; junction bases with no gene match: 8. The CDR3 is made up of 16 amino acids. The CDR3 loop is CASSLGPTGLSGELFF. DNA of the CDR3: TGTGCCAGCAGCTTAGGGCCGACAGGGTTGTCCGGGGAGCTGTTTTTT.

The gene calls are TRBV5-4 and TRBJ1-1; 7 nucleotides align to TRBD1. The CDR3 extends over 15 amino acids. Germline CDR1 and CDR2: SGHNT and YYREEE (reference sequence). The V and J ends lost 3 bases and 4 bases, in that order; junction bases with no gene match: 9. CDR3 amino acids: CASSSPLTGSTEAFF. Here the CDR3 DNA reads TGTGCCAGCAGCTCTCCGTTGACAGGGAGCACTGAAGCTTTCTTT.

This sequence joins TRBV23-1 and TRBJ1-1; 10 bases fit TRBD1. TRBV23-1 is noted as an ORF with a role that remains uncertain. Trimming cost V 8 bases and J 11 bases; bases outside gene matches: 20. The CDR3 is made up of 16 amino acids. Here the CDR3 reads CASRTRQGAGVPVAFF. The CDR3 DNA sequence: TGCGCCAGCCGAACTCGACAGGGGGCAGGGGTGCCAGTTGCTTTCTTT.

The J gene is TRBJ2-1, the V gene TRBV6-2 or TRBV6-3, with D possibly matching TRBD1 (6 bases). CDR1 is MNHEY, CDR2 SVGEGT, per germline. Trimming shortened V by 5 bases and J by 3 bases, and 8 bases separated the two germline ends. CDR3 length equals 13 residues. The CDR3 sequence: CASSPRGYNEQFF. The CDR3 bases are TGTGCCAGCAGTCCCAGGGGCTACAATGAGCAGTTCTTC.

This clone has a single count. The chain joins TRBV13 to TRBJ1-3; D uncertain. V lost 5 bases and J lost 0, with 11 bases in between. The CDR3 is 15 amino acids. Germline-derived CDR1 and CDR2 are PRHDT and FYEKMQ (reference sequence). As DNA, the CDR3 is TGTGCCAGCAGCCTCCGCTCAAGCTCTGGAAACACCATATATTTT. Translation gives CASSLRSSSGNTIYF.

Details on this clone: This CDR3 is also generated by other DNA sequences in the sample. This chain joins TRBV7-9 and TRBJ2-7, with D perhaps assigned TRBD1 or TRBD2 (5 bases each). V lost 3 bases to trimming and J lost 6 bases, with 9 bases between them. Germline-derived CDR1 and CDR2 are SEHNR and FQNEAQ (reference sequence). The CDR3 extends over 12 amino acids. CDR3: CASSFPGTEQYF. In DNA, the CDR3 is TGTGCCAGCAGCTTCCCCGGGACCGAGCAGTACTTC.

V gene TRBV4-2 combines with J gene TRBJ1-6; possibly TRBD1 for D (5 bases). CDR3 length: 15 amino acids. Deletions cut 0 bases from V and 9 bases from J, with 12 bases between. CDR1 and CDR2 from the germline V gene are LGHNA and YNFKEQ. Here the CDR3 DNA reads TGTGCCAGCAGCCAAGAAGACAGTATCGCTTCACCCCTCCACTTT. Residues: CASSQEDSIASPLHF.

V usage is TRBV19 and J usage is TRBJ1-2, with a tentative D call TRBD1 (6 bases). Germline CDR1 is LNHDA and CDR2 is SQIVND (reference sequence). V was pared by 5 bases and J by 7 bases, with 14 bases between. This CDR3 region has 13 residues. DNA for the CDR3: TGTGCCAGTAGTCTGCGGGGGGCCGTTGGCTACACCTTC. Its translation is CASSLRGAVGYTF.

The CDR3, as DNA: TGTGCCACCAGTGATCCTTCCTATGGCTACACCTTC. Its translation is CATSDPSYGYTF. The V gene is TRBV24-1, the J gene TRBJ1-2; D gene uncertain. The CDR3 is 12 residues long. Germline CDR1 reads KGHDR; CDR2 reads SFDVKD. Trimming stripped 3 bases from V and 4 bases from J, with 5 bases between.

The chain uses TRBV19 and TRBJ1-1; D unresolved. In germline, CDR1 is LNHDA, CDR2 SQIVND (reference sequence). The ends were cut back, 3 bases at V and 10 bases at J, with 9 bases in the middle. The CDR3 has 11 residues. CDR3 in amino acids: CASSITKVAFF. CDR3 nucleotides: TGTGCCAGTAGTATTACGAAGGTAGCTTTCTTT.

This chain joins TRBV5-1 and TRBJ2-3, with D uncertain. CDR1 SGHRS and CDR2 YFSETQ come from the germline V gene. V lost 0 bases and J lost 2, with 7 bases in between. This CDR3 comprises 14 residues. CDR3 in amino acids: CASSLDGNTDTQYF. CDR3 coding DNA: TGCGCCAGCAGCTTGGACGGAAACACAGATACGCAGTATTTT. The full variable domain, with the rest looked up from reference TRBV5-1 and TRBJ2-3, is KAGVTQTPRYLIKTRGQQVTLSCSPISGHRSVSWYQQTPGQGLQFLFEYFSETQRNKGNFPGRFSGRQFSNSRSEMNVSTLELGDSALYLCASSLDGNTDTQYFGPGTRLTVL.

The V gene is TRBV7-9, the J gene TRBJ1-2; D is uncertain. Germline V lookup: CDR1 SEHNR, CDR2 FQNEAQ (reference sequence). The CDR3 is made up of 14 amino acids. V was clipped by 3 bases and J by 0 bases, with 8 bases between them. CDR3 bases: TGTGCCAGCAGCTTGTCTGAGTCTAACTATGGCTACACCTTC. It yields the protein CASSLSESNYGYTF.

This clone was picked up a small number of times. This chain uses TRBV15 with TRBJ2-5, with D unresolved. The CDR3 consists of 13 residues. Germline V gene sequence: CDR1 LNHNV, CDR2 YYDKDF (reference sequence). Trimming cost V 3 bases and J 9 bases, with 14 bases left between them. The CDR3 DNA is TGTGCCACCAGCAGTCCCCTTACCGAGGCCCAGTACTTC. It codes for CATSSPLTEAQYF.

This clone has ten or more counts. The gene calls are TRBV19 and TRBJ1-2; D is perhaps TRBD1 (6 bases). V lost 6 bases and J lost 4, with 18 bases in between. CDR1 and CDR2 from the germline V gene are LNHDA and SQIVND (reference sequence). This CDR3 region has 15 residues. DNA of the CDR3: TGTGCCAGTAGCACCGCCACAGGGCGATTCTATGGCTACACCTTC. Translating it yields CASSTATGRFYGYTF. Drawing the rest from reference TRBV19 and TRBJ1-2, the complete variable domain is DGGITQSPKYLFRKEGQNVTLSCEQNLNHDAMYWYRQDPGQGLRLIYYSQIVNDFQKGDIAEGYSVSREKKESFPLTVTSAQKNPTAFYLCASSTATGRFYGYTFGSGTRLTVV.

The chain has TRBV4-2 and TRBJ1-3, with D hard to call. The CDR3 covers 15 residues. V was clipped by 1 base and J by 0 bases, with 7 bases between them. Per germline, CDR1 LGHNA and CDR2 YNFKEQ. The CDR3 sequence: CASSQVLHSGNTIYF. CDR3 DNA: TGTGCCAGCAGCCAAGTTCTACACTCTGGAAACACCATATATTTT.

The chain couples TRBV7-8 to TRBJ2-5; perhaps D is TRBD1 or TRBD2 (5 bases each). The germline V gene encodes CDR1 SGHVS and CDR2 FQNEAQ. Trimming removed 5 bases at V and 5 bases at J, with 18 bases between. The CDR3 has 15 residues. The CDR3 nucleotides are TGTGCCAGCAGCCCAGGGTCTCAGCGGACGGAGACCCAGTACTTC. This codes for CASSPGSQRTETQYF.

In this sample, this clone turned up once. The CDR3 reads CAWSGGNTGELFF. The CDR3 DNA is TGTGCCTGGAGCGGGGGGAACACCGGGGAGCTGTTTTTT. The genes are TRBV30 and TRBJ2-2; weak D call: TRBD2 (6 bases). This CDR3 contains 13 residues. Between the trimmed V and J ends, which lost 3 bases and 1 base, there was a span of 6 bases. Germline CDR1 reads GTSNPN; CDR2 reads SVGIG (reference sequence). The full variable domain, with the rest looked up from reference TRBV30 and TRBJ2-2, is SQTIHQWPATLVQPVGSPLSLECTVEGTSNPNLYWYRQAAGRGLQLLFYSVGIGQISSEVPQNLSASRPQDRQFILSSKKLLLSDSGFYLCAWSGGNTGELFFGEGSRLTVL.

CDR3 sequence: CASSLTGLYGYTF. DNA of the CDR3: TGTGCCAGCAGTTTGACAGGTCTCTATGGCTACACCTTC. The chain has TRBV28 and TRBJ1-2; D possibly corresponds to TRBD1 (6 bases). This CDR3 spans 13 amino acids. Germline V gene sequence: CDR1 MDHEN, CDR2 SYDVKM. Trimming left V 3 bases short and J 4 bases short, with 9 bases between.

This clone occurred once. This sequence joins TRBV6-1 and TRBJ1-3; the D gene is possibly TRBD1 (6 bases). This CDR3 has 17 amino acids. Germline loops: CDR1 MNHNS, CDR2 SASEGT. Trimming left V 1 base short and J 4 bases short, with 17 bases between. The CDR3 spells CASSEEWRGGVGNTIYF. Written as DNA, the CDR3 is TGTGCCAGCAGTGAAGAATGGCGCGGGGGCGTCGGAAACACCATATATTTT.